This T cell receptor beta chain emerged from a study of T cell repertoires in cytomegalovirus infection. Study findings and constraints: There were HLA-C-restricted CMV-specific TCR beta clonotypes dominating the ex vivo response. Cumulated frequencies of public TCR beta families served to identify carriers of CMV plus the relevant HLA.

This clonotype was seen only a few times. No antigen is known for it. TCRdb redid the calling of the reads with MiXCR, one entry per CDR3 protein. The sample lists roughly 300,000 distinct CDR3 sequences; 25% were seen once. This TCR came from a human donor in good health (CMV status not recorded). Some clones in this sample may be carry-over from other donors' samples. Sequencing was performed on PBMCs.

The CDR3 region is CSAPPRDRGAYEQYF. Written as DNA, the CDR3 is TGCAGTGCCCCCCCCAGGGACAGGGGGGCCTACGAGCAGTACTTC. This chain links TRBV20-1 with TRBJ2-7, with 11 bases lining up with TRBD1. There are 15 residues in the CDR3. Germline V gene sequence: CDR1 DFQATT, CDR2 SNEGSKA (reference sequence). The J segment lost 2 bases and the V segment lost 6 bases, leaving 9 bases of the junction unmatched.